Listed here are 15 T cell receptor beta chains from one sample, sequenced in a study of cytomegalovirus exposure and HLA in healthy donors. Both 60 Vbeta primers and 13 Jbeta primers went into the PCR. Here immunoSEQ multiplex PCR was the method, and the copy in TCRdb shows in-frame clones only, minus some. The sample includes 150,000 to 200,000 clones, about 80% of them seen just once. Sequencing was performed on PBMCs. The source of these receptors is a man in his forties or fifties in good health and CMV-seronegative.

The rearrangement links TRBV18 to TRBJ1-2; D is possibly TRBD1 (6 bases). V shed 8 bases and J shed 8 bases, with 18 bases lying between them. The germline V gene has CDR1 KGHSH and CDR2 LQKENI. The CDR3 runs 13 residues. In DNA form, the CDR3 reads TGTGCCAGCACACGCGCACAGGGATCCGGCTACACCTTC. Amino acids: CASTRAQGSGYTF.

This clone was seen a handful of times. This chain links TRBV6-5 with TRBJ2-7; 8 positions agree with TRBD1. V trimming: 4 bases; J trimming: 2 bases; junction bases outside the gene matches: 7. This CDR3 contains 15 residues. CDR1 is MNHEY, CDR2 SVGAGI, per germline. CDR3: CASSFLDRGAYEQYF. In DNA form, the CDR3 reads TGTGCCAGCAGTTTCCTAGACAGGGGCGCCTACGAGCAGTACTTC.

The chain recombines TRBV6-1 with TRBJ1-1; 7 nucleotides agree with TRBD1. The germline V gene has CDR1 MNHNS and CDR2 SASEGT. The CDR3 covers 13 residues. V was pared by 6 bases and J by 6 bases, with 7 bases of the junction left unmatched. CDR3 sequence (DNA): TGTGCCAGCAGCACCGGACAGGCCCCTGAAGCTTTCTTT. This sequence encodes CASSTGQAPEAFF.

A single count supports this clone. The gene calls are TRBV28 and TRBJ2-5; 7 nucleotides agree with TRBD2. CDR1 and CDR2 from the germline V gene are MDHEN and SYDVKM. Losses at the gene ends were 7 bases for V and 2 bases for J; bases not matched to a gene: 4. CDR3 size: 13 residues. The CDR3 coding sequence is TGTGCCAGCACCCTCGGGGGGCAAGAGACCCAGTACTTC. It specifies CASTLGGQETQYF.

The chain joins TRBV7-9 to TRBJ2-3; TRBD1 matches 7 bases. J lost 0 bases, V lost 5 bases, and 5 bases had no gene match. CDR3 length equals 15 residues. The germline V gene has CDR1 SEHNR and CDR2 FQNEAQ (reference sequence). The CDR3 region is CASSPPTGSTDTQYF. The CDR3 DNA follows: TGTGCCAGCAGCCCCCCGACAGGGAGCACAGATACGCAGTATTTT.

The V gene is TRBV7-8, the J gene TRBJ1-3; 7 bases are shared with TRBD1. J lost 2 bases, V lost 1 base, and 5 bases had no gene match. The CDR3 spans 16 residues. Germline V gene lookup returns CDR1 SGHVS and CDR2 FQNEAQ. The CDR3 nucleotides are TGTGCCAGCAGCTTAGAGACAGGGTTAGCTGGAAACACCATATATTTT. It translates to CASSLETGLAGNTIYF.

DNA for the CDR3: TGTGCCAGCTCACCAGGAGGGACCCATAGCAATCAGCCCCAGCATTTT. This codes for CASSPGGTHSNQPQHF. This chain connects TRBV18 to TRBJ1-5; the D gene is possibly TRBD1 (5 bases). Looked up from germline, CDR1 is KGHSH and CDR2 is LQKENI. Deletions cut 2 bases from V and 0 bases from J, with 11 bases between. The length of the CDR3 is 16 residues.

V and J are TRBV13 and TRBJ2-6, with D hard to call. This CDR3 has 16 amino acids. With 4 bases removed from V and 0 bases from J, the gap between germline ends came to 10 bases. Germline V gene lookup returns CDR1 PRHDT and CDR2 FYEKMQ (reference sequence). The CDR3 spells CASSSQTHSGANVLTF. CDR3 coding DNA: TGTGCCAGCAGCTCCCAGACTCACTCTGGGGCCAACGTCCTGACTTTC. The whole variable domain, filled in from reference TRBV13 and TRBJ2-6, reads AAGVIQSPRHLIKEKRETATLKCYPIPRHDTVYWYQQGPGQDPQFLISFYEKMQSDKGSIPDRFSAQQFSDYHSELNMSSLELGDSALYFCASSSQTHSGANVLTFGAGSRLTVL.

Points on this clone: An end of the junction differs from the germline gene, which may be a read error. The chain has TRBV9 and TRBJ2-7; D is unresolved. There are 13 residues in the CDR3. Germline V gene data show CDR1 as SGDLS and CDR2 as YYNGEE. This CDR3 reads CAGSVGRGYEQYF. The CDR3 DNA follows: TGTGCCGGCAGCGTAGGCCGCGGCTACGAGCAGTACTTC.

This clone was counted a single time. This chain connects TRBV30 to TRBJ2-3; the match to TRBD2 covers 7 bases. The CDR3 has 16 residues. J gave up 4 bases and V 0 bases, and 10 bases lay outside the gene matches. Germline V gene sequence: CDR1 GTSNPN, CDR2 SVGIG (reference sequence). The CDR3 loop is CAWSVSSGRASDTQYF. The DNA for the CDR3 is TGTGCCTGGAGTGTATCAAGTGGGAGGGCCTCAGATACGCAGTATTTT.

This sequence joins TRBV5-4 and TRBJ2-1; 9 nucleotides align to TRBD2. Trimming cost V 3 bases and J 0 bases; bases outside gene matches: 13. Germline V gives CDR1 SGHNT, CDR2 YYREEE (reference sequence). This CDR3 has 19 amino acids. Written as DNA, the CDR3 is TGTGCCAGCAGCTCGGGGGGACTAGCAGCCCAGAGCTCCTACAATGAGCAGTTCTTC. Protein product: CASSSGGLAAQSSYNEQFF.

The J gene is TRBJ2-2, the V gene TRBV11-3; no definite D call. Trimming removed 6 bases at V and 5 bases at J, with 10 bases between. Germline V gene data show CDR1 as SGHNT and CDR2 as YENEEA. The CDR3 runs to 13 residues. The CDR3 DNA sequence: TGTGCCAGCAGTTCACTACGAACCGGGGAGCTGTTTTTT. Encoded protein: CASSSLRTGELFF.

In DNA, the CDR3 is TGTGCCAGCACCCTGACAGATACGCAGTATTTT. Translating it yields CASTLTDTQYF. The J gene is TRBJ2-3, the V gene TRBV2, with unresolved D. Trimming stripped 7 bases from V and 3 bases from J, with 5 bases between. The CDR3 runs to 11 residues. CDR1 is SNHLY, CDR2 FYNNEI, per germline.

The J gene is TRBJ1-4, the V gene TRBV5-3, with D uncertain. TRBV5-3 is designated an ORF whose function remains uncertain. V was trimmed by 2 bases and J by 13 bases, leaving 15 bases between them. The CDR3 has 13 residues. Here the CDR3 DNA reads TGTGCCAGAAGCTTCTGGGCCCCGTGGATACTGTTTTTT. It specifies CARSFWAPWILFF.

The DNA of the CDR3 is TGCGCCAGCTCTCCCGGGACTCTAGGTGGGTACTTC. This sequence encodes CASSPGTLGGYF. The chain joins TRBV10-1 to TRBJ2-7; possibly TRBD2 for D (6 bases). Trimming pared 8 bases from V and 12 bases from J, leaving 20 bases between. Germline-derived CDR1 and CDR2 are WNHNN and SYGVQD (reference sequence). CDR3 size: 12 residues.